The 13 T cell receptor beta chains given below trace back to one sample, sequenced in a study of T-cell memory formation after mild COVID-19. TCRdb used MiXCR to reprocess the 5' RACE reads, holding one entry per CDR3 protein. The sample lists about 450,000 distinct CDR3 sequences, 23% occurring once. Sample: PBMCs or a T cell subset sorted from them (not recorded which). The receptors shown here come from an adult woman who had mild COVID-19 (a few samples of this study predate the infection). Cell type and time point are not known.

V usage is TRBV20-1 and J usage is TRBJ2-1; no firm D call. The CDR3 loop spans 12 amino acids. V was shortened by 3 bases and J by 7 bases, with 10 bases between the two germline ends. Germline values: CDR1 DFQATT, CDR2 SNEGSKA (reference sequence). The CDR3 sequence: CSARVLTNEQFF. The CDR3, as DNA: TGCAGTGCTAGGGTACTAACTAATGAGCAGTTCTTC.

This clonotype turned up a few times. The rearrangement uses TRBV5-5 and TRBJ2-1; TRBD2 matches 12 bases. CDR3 length: 17 amino acids. V lost 4 bases and J lost 8; bases outside the gene matches: 13. Germline V lookup: CDR1 SGHKS, CDR2 YYEKEE (reference sequence). The CDR3: CASSPWVASGGAHEQFF. Here the CDR3 DNA reads TGTGCCAGCAGCCCGTGGGTGGCTAGCGGGGGGGCACATGAGCAGTTCTTC.

This clonotype has more than one count but fewer than ten. The rearrangement links TRBV30 to TRBJ1-1; D is undetermined. The CDR3 sequence is 14 residues long. V was shortened by 1 base and J by 4 bases, with 13 bases between the two germline ends. The germline V gene has CDR1 GTSNPN and CDR2 SVGIG (reference sequence). CDR3 residues: CAWSEGVGSTEAFF. The CDR3 DNA is TGTGCCTGGAGTGAAGGTGTAGGGTCCACTGAAGCTTTCTTT.

This clonotype was counted between two and nine times. This rearrangement joins TRBV6-2 or TRBV6-3 to TRBJ2-1; 15 bases agree with TRBD2. The J segment lost 4 bases and the V segment lost 0 bases, leaving 7 bases of the junction unmatched. Germline CDR1 MNHEY, CDR2 SVGEGT. This CDR3 is 19 amino acids long. CDR3 in DNA: TGTGCCAGCAGTTACTCTACGGGACTAGCGGGAGGATTATACAATGAGCAGTTCTTC. It specifies CASSYSTGLAGGLYNEQFF.

The V and J genes are TRBV20-1 and TRBJ2-1; 12 bases match TRBD2. In germline, CDR1 is DFQATT, CDR2 SNEGSKA (reference sequence). V was pared by 2 bases and J by 2 bases, with 4 bases of the junction left unmatched. CDR3 length: 16 amino acids. The CDR3 loop reads CSARSLAGGTYNEQFF. In nucleotides, the CDR3 is TGCAGTGCTAGATCACTAGCGGGAGGTACCTACAATGAGCAGTTCTTC.

This clonotype was picked up a small number of times. The chain couples TRBV5-1 to TRBJ2-2; TRBD1 matches at 9 bases. Germline V gene sequence: CDR1 SGHRS, CDR2 YFSETQ. Trimming at V came to 4 bases and at J to 8 bases, leaving 9 bases not matched to a gene. This CDR3 is built from 15 residues. The CDR3 DNA sequence: TGCGCCAGCAGCCTCCTGGGACAGGGCATAGGGGAGCTGTTTTTT. Translation gives CASSLLGQGIGELFF.

This clonotype has at least ten counts. V gene TRBV5-1 combines with J gene TRBJ1-1; D remains ambiguous. The V gene lost 4 bases and the J gene lost 1 base, with 11 bases spanning the gap. This CDR3 has 14 amino acids. Germline CDR1 reads SGHRS; CDR2 reads YFSETQ. The CDR3 DNA reads TGCGCCAGCAGCCCGAAGGTACAGAACACTGAAGCTTTCTTT. It specifies CASSPKVQNTEAFF.

J is TRBJ1-2 and V is TRBV15; 8 bases agree with TRBD1. Looked up from germline, CDR1 is LNHNV and CDR2 is YYDKDF (reference sequence). The V segment lost 0 bases and the J segment 8 bases; nucleotides outside the gene matches: 8. The CDR3 covers 15 residues. As DNA, the CDR3 is TGTGCCACCAGCAGAGATCGTGAGACAGGGGAGGGCTACACCTTC. Residues: CATSRDRETGEGYTF.

The V and J genes are TRBV15 and TRBJ2-7; no definite D call. Trimming shortened V by 4 bases and J by 1 base, and 11 bases separated the two germline ends. The germline CDR1 and CDR2 sequences are LNHNV and YYDKDF (reference sequence). This CDR3 region has 14 residues. CDR3 nucleotides: TGTGCCACCAGCACCGACCCTTCATCCTACGAGCAGTACTTC. Its protein product is CATSTDPSSYEQYF.

This clonotype occurred a few times. The V and J genes are TRBV20-1 and TRBJ1-1; no firm D call. The CDR3 is made up of 13 amino acids. The germline V gene encodes CDR1 DFQATT and CDR2 SNEGSKA (reference sequence). V dropped 4 bases and J dropped 5 bases, with 14 bases sitting between them. Here the CDR3 DNA reads TGCAGTGCTACGGGTCCGGTAGGGACTGAAGCTTTCTTT. Its protein product is CSATGPVGTEAFF.

This clonotype was detected a few times. The chain links TRBV18 to TRBJ2-1, with TRBD2 matching 7 bases. CDR3 length: 15 amino acids. V shed 0 bases and J 9 bases; nucleotides not matched to a gene: 8. Looked up from germline, CDR1 is KGHSH and CDR2 is LQKENI. In nucleotides, the CDR3 is TGTGCCAGCTCACCACCTGGGAGCGGGACGGTTGAGCAGTTCTTC. This encodes CASSPPGSGTVEQFF.

CDR3 sequence (DNA): TGCGCCAGCAGCCGAAGAGCGGACAGGGCCTACGAGCAGTACTTC. Translated, it gives CASSRRADRAYEQYF. The rearrangement links TRBV4-1 to TRBJ2-7; 8 positions match TRBD1. The CDR3 is 15 amino acids. Germline V gene lookup returns CDR1 MGHRA and CDR2 YSYEKL. The V and J ends lost 4 bases and 2 bases, in that order; junction bases with no gene match: 7.

This clonotype was observed a handful of times. The J gene is TRBJ2-7, the V gene TRBV29-1; the match to TRBD2 covers 7 bases. CDR3 length: 15 amino acids. With 6 bases clipped from V and 4 bases from J, the junction kept 15 bases outside the gene matches. The germline V gene encodes CDR1 SQVTM and CDR2 ANQGSEA. This CDR3 reads CSVSLDGGRVYEQYF. As DNA, the CDR3 is TGCAGCGTCAGTCTGGACGGCGGGAGAGTATACGAGCAGTACTTC.